These T cell receptor beta chains were read from a single sample in a study of technical replicates of blood from a handful of donors. Method: immunoSEQ multiplex PCR; TCRdb's copy keeps in-frame clones and lacks some. The sample lists about 70,000 clones; about 96% were seen once. Sequenced sample: T cells isolated from PBMCs. These receptors came from a human donor in good health. Both conserved end residues are part of each CDR3. D genes are given only for firm matches. Some rows have no size entry. The others give once, few or many, or a class for an expanded clone.

TGTGCCAGCAGCGTTACCGGGGACAGGTCTCCGTATGGCTACACCTTC CASSVTGDRSPYGYTF TRBD1 TRBJ1-2 NA TRBV28
TGTGCCAGCAGCCCCGCGGGGGGAGACTACGAGCAGTACTTC CASSPAGGDYEQYF TRBD2 TRBJ2-7 NA TRBV4-2
TGTGCCTGGAGCAGGGTAAACACCATATATTTT CAWSRVNTIYF NA TRBJ1-3 NA TRBV30
TGTGCCAGCAGCTTGGCGGGCGGCCCAAATCCCTACAATGAGCAGTTCTTC CASSLAGGPNPYNEQFF NA TRBJ2-1 NA TRBV7-8
TGTGCCTCCAGGGACAGGGCTAACACTGAAGCTTTCTTT CASRDRANTEAFF TRBD1 TRBJ1-1 once TRBV19
TGTGCCAGCACAAGCGTGCGCTCCTACGAGCAGTACTTC CASTSVRSYEQYF NA TRBJ2-7 once TRBV27
TGTGCCAGCCTCCTCGAGGGTGAGCAGTACTTC CASLLEGEQYF NA TRBJ2-7 NA TRBV11-2
TGTGCCAGCAGGGGACAGGGGAACTATGGCTACACCTTC CASRGQGNYGYTF TRBD1 TRBJ1-2 NA TRBV9
TGTGCCAGCAGTTTGTCGCAGGGATCACCCCTCCACTTT CASSLSQGSPLHF NA TRBJ1-6 NA TRBV27
TGTGCCAGCAGCGTAGCTGACGGGACAACAGGCTACACCTTC CASSVADGTTGYTF NA TRBJ1-2 NA TRBV9
TGTGCCAGCTCACGTGTGTTTACAGGCGCGAACACCGGGGAGCTGTTTTTT CASSRVFTGANTGELFF NA TRBJ2-2 NA TRBV18
TGCGCCAGCAGCTTAGCCAATGAGCAGTTCTTC CASSLANEQFF NA TRBJ2-1 NA TRBV5-1
TGTGCCAGCAGTTACATGGGCGGGGGCCCATCCTACGAGCAGTACTTC CASSYMGGGPSYEQYF NA TRBJ2-7 few TRBV6-5
TGTGCCAGCAGTTTATACAGGGGAGGCAACGAGCAGTACTTC CASSLYRGGNEQYF NA TRBJ2-7 once TRBV27
TGTGCCAGCAGCCTCTCGACTTCCTACGAGCAGTACTTC CASSLSTSYEQYF NA TRBJ2-7 NA TRBV5-4
TGCAGCGTTGGGGGGGGACAGGGGGCCCATGGCTACACCTTC CSVGGGQGAHGYTF TRBD1 TRBJ1-2 NA TRBV29-1
TGTGCCAGCAGCCCCCGGGACAGCAGCTACGAGCAGTACTTC CASSPRDSSYEQYF TRBD1 TRBJ2-7 NA TRBV6-5
TGTGCCAGCAGCTTAGGGTTCGGGGAGACCCAGTACTTC CASSLGFGETQYF NA TRBJ2-5 NA TRBV7-6
TGTGCCAGTAGTAGTGTCGGGGGTAGCTCTGGAAACACCATATATTTT CASSSVGGSSGNTIYF NA TRBJ1-3 NA TRBV19
TGCGCCAGCAGCCAAGAATTCGGAACAGGCTCTGGAAACACCATATATTTT CASSQEFGTGSGNTIYF NA TRBJ1-3 once TRBV4-1
TGTGCCTGGAGTGTACGGGTGGGTGGCCGTCGAAAGTACCAAGAGACCCAGTACTTC CAWSVRVGGRRKYQETQYF NA TRBJ2-5 NA TRBV30
TGTGCCAGCAGCTTAGAAGAGGGGGAGTCTAATGGCTACACCTTC CASSLEEGESNGYTF NA TRBJ1-2 NA TRBV7-9
TGTGCCAGCAGCGTGGGACAGGGTCTGTCGGGAACAGATACGCAGTATTTT CASSVGQGLSGTDTQYF TRBD1 TRBJ2-3 NA TRBV9
TGTGCCAGCATCGGACATAGCCCCGAGCAGTACTTC CASIGHSPEQYF NA TRBJ2-7 NA TRBV25-1
TGTGCCAGCAGCTTGTCGAGGACAGCGCCCAGGGGGGACTTT CASSLSRTAPRGDF TRBD1 TRBJ1-6 NA TRBV5-6
TGTGCCAGCAGTCCGCGACAGGGTATGGCCTTCTTGGAGAATTCACCCCTCCACTTT CASSPRQGMAFLENSPLHF TRBD1 TRBJ1-6 NA TRBV27
TGCGCCAGCAGACTACGTTACGGGGGGGCCGGAGATACGCAGTATTTT CASRLRYGGAGDTQYF TRBD2 TRBJ2-3 once TRBV5-1
TGTGCCAGCAGTGGACAGGGGCCCCTGAACACTGAAGCTTTCTTT CASSGQGPLNTEAFF TRBD1 TRBJ1-1 NA TRBV6-1
TGTGCCTGGAGCCTAGCGGTACGCACAGATACGCAGTATTTT CAWSLAVRTDTQYF TRBD2 TRBJ2-3 NA TRBV30
TGTGCCAGCAGCTTAACCCCACTATCTAGCACAGATACGCAGTATTTT CASSLTPLSSTDTQYF NA TRBJ2-3 NA TRBV7-8
TGTGCCAGCAGCCTCCCCGACAGGGGGCAGACCAACGTCCTGACTTTC CASSLPDRGQTNVLTF TRBD1 TRBJ2-6 NA TRBV7-3
TGTGCCAGCAGTCCTCAGGGCAATGAGCAGTTCTTC CASSPQGNEQFF NA TRBJ2-1 NA TRBV6-6
TGTGCCAGCAGACCGGGACAGTGGCTGTCATCCTACGAGCAGTACTTC CASRPGQWLSSYEQYF TRBD1 TRBJ2-7 NA TRBV5-5
TGTGCCAGCAGTTTGGAGACTAGCGGATATGACCTTTCCTACGAGCAGTACTTC CASSLETSGYDLSYEQYF TRBD2 TRBJ2-7 NA TRBV28
TGTGCCAGCAGTTACTCGGGACTAGGAGACTACGAGCAGTACTTC CASSYSGLGDYEQYF TRBD2 TRBJ2-7 NA TRBV6-5
TGTGCCAGCATGTCAGGGATTAACACTGAAGCTTTCTTT CASMSGINTEAFF NA TRBJ1-1 NA TRBV25-1
TGTGCCAGCAGCTTCTCAGGGTATGATGACTATGGCTACACCTTC CASSFSGYDDYGYTF NA TRBJ1-2 NA TRBV7-6
TGTGCCAGCAGCCCGCAAGAGGGAGGTTTTACTGAAGCTTTCTTT CASSPQEGGFTEAFF NA TRBJ1-1 NA TRBV5-6
TGTGCCAGCAGCGGCGGTGACTCTGGAAACACCATATATTTT CASSGGDSGNTIYF NA TRBJ1-3 NA TRBV11-2
TGTGCCAGCAGTTACCTTGGGACAGACGAGCAGTACTTC CASSYLGTDEQYF TRBD1 TRBJ2-7 NA TRBV6-5
TGCGCCAGCAGCTCGGAACAGAGCTCCTACGAGCAGTACTTC CASSSEQSSYEQYF NA TRBJ2-7 once TRBV5-1
TGTGCCAGCTCGCCGGGGTTGAACACTGAAGCTTTCTTT CASSPGLNTEAFF NA TRBJ1-1 NA TRBV6-5
TGCGCCAGCAGCCAATCCCCCTACGAGCCGGGACAGATAATGAACACTGAAGCTTTCTTT CASSQSPYEPGQIMNTEAFF TRBD1 TRBJ1-1 NA TRBV4-1
TGTGCCAGCTCACCATCGGTACAGGGGTTCGGAGAGCCCCAGCATTTT CASSPSVQGFGEPQHF TRBD1 TRBJ1-5 NA TRBV18
TGTGCCAGCAGCATAACTACCAGAAATTCACCCCTCCACTTT CASSITTRNSPLHF NA TRBJ1-6 NA TRBV7-9
TGTGCCAGCAGGCGACCGACAGCTGCGTCCTACGAGCAGTACTTC CASRRPTAASYEQYF NA TRBJ2-7 NA TRBV11-2
TGTGCCAGCAGTCCGGGCATAGGGGGCGAGCAGTACTTC CASSPGIGGEQYF NA TRBJ2-7 NA TRBV27
TGTGCCAGCAGCTTAGAAGACGGGACCTACGAGCAGTACTTC CASSLEDGTYEQYF NA TRBJ2-7 NA TRBV11-2
TGTGCCAGCAGCCCCTGGACTAGCGGGGACAATGAGCAGTTCTTC CASSPWTSGDNEQFF TRBD2 TRBJ2-1 NA TRBV5-4
TGTGCCAGCAGTGCGGACAGGGGGGAGACCCAGTACTTC CASSADRGETQYF TRBD1 TRBJ2-5 NA TRBV6-1
TGCGCCAGCAGTGAGGAACAGGGGGCGCGATTGACCGGGGAGCTGTTTTTT CASSEEQGARLTGELFF TRBD1 TRBJ2-2 NA TRBV10-1
TGTGCCAGCAGCTTACCCGGGACTAGGTATCTGTTCTTC CASSLPGTRYLFF TRBD2 TRBJ2-1 NA TRBV7-8